The rows below give T cell receptor beta chains drawn from one sample of a study of identical twins. MiXCR, applied by TCRdb to the 5' RACE reads, yields one record per CDR3 protein. Among 250,000 or so distinct CDR3 sequences, approximately 8.3% were seen once, and the ten largest hold 2.5% to 3.5%. This sample was also put to use in a study of yellow fever vaccine responses in identical twins.

Sequenced sample: CD8+ T cells sorted from blood. The source of these receptors is a woman between 18 and 29 years old in good health. Both conserved end residues are part of each CDR3. The order of the fields is clone size, J gene, D gene, V gene, CDR3 DNA, CDR3 protein. The D gene is left open where the match is weak. Expanded clones are given a class, and other clones once, few, many or no size at all.

size: many; J: TRBJ2-1; D: NA; V: TRBV5-1; DNA: TGCGCCAGCAGGGGGGACGGGACCAATGAGCAGTTCTTC; CDR3: CASRGDGTNEQFF
size: NA; J: TRBJ2-7; D: NA; V: TRBV6-5; DNA: TGTGCCAGCAGTTATGATGAGGTCTACGAGCAGTACTTC; CDR3: CASSYDEVYEQYF
size: many; J: TRBJ2-7; D: TRBD2; V: TRBV29-1; DNA: TGCAGCGTTGAAGGGAGGCGAAGACTAGCCTTAGGAGCTACCTACGAGCAGTACTTC; CDR3: CSVEGRRRLALGATYEQYF
size: many; J: TRBJ2-3; D: NA; V: TRBV10-3; DNA: TGTGCCCGTATTGGACTCAAGATTTCTGATACGCAGTATTTT; CDR3: CARIGLKISDTQYF
size: few; J: TRBJ2-5; D: NA; V: TRBV21-1; DNA: TGTGCCAGCAGCAAAACCGGGACGCGAGAGACCCAGTACTTC; CDR3: CASSKTGTRETQYF
size: few; J: TRBJ2-7; D: NA; V: TRBV12-3/TRBV12-4; DNA: TGTGCCAGCAGGGGCCAGGGTGGCTTGGATTACTTC; CDR3: CASRGQGGLDYF
size: NA; J: TRBJ2-1; D: NA; V: TRBV6-4; DNA: TGTGCCAGCAGTGACTCGATTGATAGCCCGGCGGTCGACAACAATGAGCAGTTCTTC; CDR3: CASSDSIDSPAVDNNEQFF
size: few; J: TRBJ2-1; D: NA; V: TRBV11-1; DNA: TGTGCCAGCAGCGGGTCCCGCAGGGGGTCGGCGGGAGCGAACAATGAGCAGTTCTTC; CDR3: CASSGSRRGSAGANNEQFF
size: few; J: TRBJ2-5; D: TRBD1; V: TRBV12-5; DNA: TGTGCTAGTGGTTTGTCCTTCGGGACAGGACAAGAGACCCAGTACTTC; CDR3: CASGLSFGTGQETQYF
size: NA; J: TRBJ2-3; D: NA; V: TRBV27; DNA: TGTGCCAGCAGTTGGACCCAGCCCCCAGATACGCAGTATTTT; CDR3: CASSWTQPPDTQYF
size: many; J: TRBJ2-7; D: NA; V: TRBV7-9; DNA: TGTGCCAGCAGCGGACCGGGACAAACCTACGAGCAGTACTTC; CDR3: CASSGPGQTYEQYF
size: many; J: TRBJ2-4; D: TRBD1; V: TRBV29-1; DNA: TGCAGCGTTACCGGGACAGTTAAAAACATTCAGTACTTC; CDR3: CSVTGTVKNIQYF
size: NA; J: TRBJ2-5; D: TRBD2; V: TRBV7-7; DNA: TGTGCTAGCAGTCAGGGACTAGCGGGGGCCCCGGCGGCCCAGTACTTC; CDR3: CASSQGLAGAPAAQYF
size: NA; J: TRBJ2-2; D: NA; V: TRBV24-1; DNA: TGTGCCACCAGTGATCCCAGGACAGTCGATGCCACCGGGGAGCTGTTTTTT; CDR3: CATSDPRTVDATGELFF
size: many; J: TRBJ2-1; D: TRBD2; V: TRBV4-1; DNA: TGCGCCAGCAGCCAATTGGTAGCGGGCCTTTTCAATGAGCAGTTCTTC; CDR3: CASSQLVAGLFNEQFF
size: few; J: TRBJ1-1; D: NA; V: TRBV7-2; DNA: TGTGCCAGCAGCTTAATGGGGGCTCCTGAAGCTTTCTTT; CDR3: CASSLMGAPEAFF
size: few; J: TRBJ2-1; D: TRBD1; V: TRBV20-1; DNA: TGCAGTGCTAGAGGCGGACAGGAGAACAATGAGCAGTTCTTC; CDR3: CSARGGQENNEQFF
size: few; J: TRBJ2-3; D: NA; V: TRBV6-2/TRBV6-3; DNA: TGTGCCAGCTGGGGAGATACGCAGTATTTT; CDR3: CASWGDTQYF
size: NA; J: TRBJ2-3; D: NA; V: TRBV14; DNA: TGTGCCAGCAGCCAAGAAGGAATTGAGACTCCACCTACTAGCACAGATACGCAGTATTTT; CDR3: CASSQEGIETPPTSTDTQYF
size: many; J: TRBJ1-1; D: NA; V: TRBV12-3/TRBV12-4; DNA: TGTGCCAGCAGTTTTGGGGGTGCTGAAGCTTTCTTT; CDR3: CASSFGGAEAFF
size: NA; J: TRBJ2-7; D: NA; V: TRBV5-1; DNA: TGCGCCAGCAGCCCACTACAAGGGGGATTGAGCCCTTACGAGCAGTACTTC; CDR3: CASSPLQGGLSPYEQYF
size: NA; J: TRBJ2-3; D: NA; V: TRBV29-1; DNA: TGCAGCGCAGGGTTCACAGATACGCAGTATTTT; CDR3: CSAGFTDTQYF
size: NA; J: TRBJ2-7; D: NA; V: TRBV5-6; DNA: TGTGCATCCCTGCGGGTAATGGACTACGAGCAGTACTTC; CDR3: CASLRVMDYEQYF
size: few; J: TRBJ2-4; D: TRBD2; V: TRBV6-2/TRBV6-3; DNA: TGTGCCAGCAGTACCCGAACCCCCTCCCGACTAGCGGGGGGGCCTTGGGCCAAAAACATTCAGTACTTC; CDR3: CASSTRTPSRLAGGPWAKNIQYF
size: many; J: TRBJ2-5; D: TRBD2; V: TRBV7-3; DNA: TGTGCCAGCAAGCCTAGCGGGGGGGCCTGGGAGACCCAGTACTTC; CDR3: CASKPSGGAWETQYF
size: many; J: TRBJ2-7; D: NA; V: TRBV7-8; DNA: TGTGCCAGCAGCTCCGGACAAGCCTCCTACGAGCAGTACTTC; CDR3: CASSSGQASYEQYF
size: many; J: TRBJ2-7; D: NA; V: TRBV7-9; DNA: TGTGCCAGCAGCGGAACCCGGAGTAGCTACGAGCAGTACTTC; CDR3: CASSGTRSSYEQYF
size: many; J: TRBJ2-1; D: TRBD2; V: TRBV25-1; DNA: TGTGCCAGCAGTGAAAATCCTAGCGGGAACAAGGTTGAGCAGTTCTTC; CDR3: CASSENPSGNKVEQFF
size: many; J: TRBJ2-7; D: TRBD1; V: TRBV20-1; DNA: TGCAGTGCTAGGCGGTTGACAGGGGGTTCGGGAGAGCAGTACTTC; CDR3: CSARRLTGGSGEQYF
size: many; J: TRBJ2-3; D: TRBD2; V: TRBV11-2; DNA: TGTGCCAGCAACTCGCGGGGAGGGTGGAGCACAGATACGCAGTATTTT; CDR3: CASNSRGGWSTDTQYF
size: many; J: TRBJ1-1; D: TRBD1; V: TRBV29-1; DNA: TGCAGCGTTGTGGACAGGGGGGCAACTGAAGCTTTCTTT; CDR3: CSVVDRGATEAFF
size: many; J: TRBJ2-1; D: NA; V: TRBV4-3; DNA: TGCGCCAGCAGCGGGGGTGTGGCAGCCTACAATGAGCAGTTCTTC; CDR3: CASSGGVAAYNEQFF
size: NA; J: TRBJ2-3; D: NA; V: TRBV7-9; DNA: TGTGCCAGCAGCTTGGGACTTTTAGATACGCAGTATTTT; CDR3: CASSLGLLDTQYF
size: many; J: TRBJ1-5; D: NA; V: TRBV12-3/TRBV12-4; DNA: TGTGCCAGCAGGCAGACAGGATCCAATCAGCCCCAGCATTTT; CDR3: CASRQTGSNQPQHF
size: NA; J: TRBJ2-5; D: TRBD2; V: TRBV7-6; DNA: TGTGCCAGCAGCTTAGACGGACTAGCGGGTTTGGAGACCCAGTACTTC; CDR3: CASSLDGLAGLETQYF
size: NA; J: TRBJ2-5; D: TRBD1; V: TRBV6-1; DNA: TGTGCCAGCAGCACGGGACAGGGGGGTGAGACCCAGTACTTC; CDR3: CASSTGQGGETQYF
size: NA; J: TRBJ2-7; D: TRBD2; V: TRBV4-2; DNA: TGTGCCAGCAGCCAAGGGCCTCTAGCGGGAGTCTACGAGCAGTACTTC; CDR3: CASSQGPLAGVYEQYF
size: many; J: TRBJ1-1; D: NA; V: TRBV12-3/TRBV12-4; DNA: TGTGCCAGCAGTTTGGGGGGGAGGATGGCTGAAGCTTTCTTT; CDR3: CASSLGGRMAEAFF
size: NA; J: TRBJ2-3; D: NA; V: TRBV10-3; DNA: TGTGCCATCAGCGAAGGATGGACACTCTTCACGCAGTATTTT; CDR3: CAISEGWTLFTQYF
size: few; J: TRBJ2-4; D: NA; V: TRBV18; DNA: TGCCTCGGTCCCGTCCTGCGGCAAGCCAAAAACATTCAGTACTTC; CDR3: CLGPVLRQAKNIQYF
size: NA; J: TRBJ2-2; D: TRBD2; V: TRBV6-1; DNA: TGTGCCACGACCCGTCAGGCGGGGGACACCGGGGAGCTGTTTTTT; CDR3: CATTRQAGDTGELFF
size: NA; J: TRBJ2-7; D: TRBD1; V: TRBV30; DNA: TGTGCCGGGGACAGCTACGAGCAGTACTTC; CDR3: CAGDSYEQYF
size: many; J: TRBJ2-1; D: NA; V: TRBV9; DNA: TGTGCCAGCAGCCTTCCTAACGACGGTGGGGCTACAATCGATGAGCAGTTCTTC; CDR3: CASSLPNDGGATIDEQFF
size: NA; J: TRBJ2-3; D: NA; V: TRBV11-2; DNA: TGTGCCAGCAGCTTATTGGGGGGTTCTGGCCCAGATACGCAGTATTTT; CDR3: CASSLLGGSGPDTQYF
size: many; J: TRBJ2-7; D: NA; V: TRBV29-1; DNA: TGCAGCGTCGTGGACACCACCTTCTCCTACGAGCAGTACTTC; CDR3: CSVVDTTFSYEQYF
size: NA; J: TRBJ2-7; D: TRBD1; V: TRBV6-6; DNA: TGTGCCAGCAGTCTTGGACAGGGCGAGCAGTACTTC; CDR3: CASSLGQGEQYF
size: many; J: TRBJ2-1; D: NA; V: TRBV21-1; DNA: TGTGCCAGCAGCCGCAAGGAAGAGAGTTACAATGAGCAGTTCTTC; CDR3: CASSRKEESYNEQFF
size: few; J: TRBJ2-1; D: NA; V: TRBV4-3; DNA: TGCGCCAGCAGCCTCACACAGGCGGACTACAATGAGCAGTTCTTC; CDR3: CASSLTQADYNEQFF
size: NA; J: TRBJ2-7; D: NA; V: TRBV11-3; DNA: TGTGCCAGCAGCTTAAGAATAAGGGCTAACTACGAGCAGTACTTC; CDR3: CASSLRIRANYEQYF
size: NA; J: TRBJ2-2; D: NA; V: TRBV10-3; DNA: TGTGCCATCCCTACAGGAATTTCGAACACCGGGGAGCTGTTTTTT; CDR3: CAIPTGISNTGELFF